A single sample is the source of the 20 T cell receptor beta chains below, sequenced in a study of cytomegalovirus exposure and HLA in healthy donors. PCR primers comprised 60 Vbeta and 13 Jbeta primers. Sequenced by immunoSEQ multiplex PCR; TCRdb stores in-frame clones only, minus some. The sample includes approximately 140,000 clones, roughly three fifths of them seen just once. Sequenced material: PBMCs. The receptors originated from a male donor in good health and CMV-seronegative.

The chain links TRBV4-1 to TRBJ2-5, with TRBD1 identical over 7 bases. The CDR3 length is 16 residues. Germline CDR1 reads MGHRA; CDR2 reads YSYEKL. V lost 2 bases, J lost 8 bases, and 14 bases stayed unmatched. This CDR3 reads CASSQIGQGDSITQYF. The CDR3, as DNA: TGCGCCAGCAGCCAAATTGGGCAGGGGGATTCGATAACCCAGTACTTC.

This clone was seen a handful of times. The chain employs TRBV27 and TRBJ2-2; 9 positions match TRBD2. Germline V gene data show CDR1 as MNHEY and CDR2 as SMNVEV (reference sequence). CDR3 size: 18 residues. V lost 5 bases, J lost 4 bases, and 14 bases stayed unmatched. In DNA, the CDR3 is TGTGCCAGCAGTCTGGGACTAGCCTTCTTCCGTTCCACCGGGGAGCTGTTTTTT. Translated: CASSLGLAFFRSTGELFF.

V is TRBV5-1 and J is TRBJ2-5, with TRBD1 matching over 10 bases. Unmatched junction bases numbered 4, after V lost 0 bases and J lost 5 bases. The CDR3 length is 15 residues. Germline loops: CDR1 SGHRS, CDR2 YFSETQ. This CDR3 is CASSLGGQGLETQYF. CDR3 DNA sequence: TGCGCCAGCAGCTTGGGGGGACAGGGGTTGGAGACCCAGTACTTC.

In its sample, this clone was seen a few times. The chain is built from TRBV13 and TRBJ2-5, with D perhaps matching TRBD1 (5 bases). Trimming removed 3 bases from V and 5 bases from J, with 10 bases in between. CDR1 is PRHDT and CDR2 is FYEKMQ in the germline V gene (reference sequence). The CDR3 totals 13 residues. CDR3 in DNA: TGTGCCAGCAGCTTTAGGGGCCTTGAGACCCAGTACTTC. Residues: CASSFRGLETQYF.

The rearrangement links TRBV9 to TRBJ2-5; TRBD2 matches at 10 bases. The CDR3 extends over 16 amino acids. The germline gives CDR1 SGDLS, CDR2 YYNGEE. The ends lost 0 bases at V and 2 bases at J; junction bases unmatched: 4. CDR3 DNA: TGTGCCAGCAGCGTAGGGACTAGCGGAAGTCAAGAGACCCAGTACTTC. It translates to CASSVGTSGSQETQYF.

This clone was detected once. The chain links TRBV29-1 to TRBJ1-1; no clear D. The CDR3 spans 13 residues. Per the germline V gene, CDR1 is SQVTM and CDR2 is ANQGSEA. Between the trimmed V and J ends, which lost 3 bases and 0 bases, there was a span of 8 bases. CDR3 residues: CSVDRLLNTEAFF. The CDR3 DNA follows: TGCAGCGTTGATCGGTTACTGAACACTGAAGCTTTCTTT.

J is TRBJ1-4 and V is TRBV4-1; 8 bases are a match to TRBD1. The germline gives CDR1 MGHRA, CDR2 YSYEKL. The CDR3 loop spans 15 amino acids. The V and J ends lost 2 bases and 7 bases, in that order; junction bases with no gene match: 6. This CDR3 is CASSQMDREAEKLFF. CDR3 nucleotides: TGCGCCAGCAGCCAAATGGACAGGGAGGCTGAAAAACTGTTTTTT.

V usage is TRBV27 and J usage is TRBJ1-2, with D uncertain. Germline-derived CDR1 and CDR2 are MNHEY and SMNVEV (reference sequence). The V end lost 8 bases, the J end lost 2 bases, and 21 bases lay between the germline ends. The CDR3 totals 16 residues. The CDR3 nucleotides read TGTGCCAGCGGCCCCGAGAGATCGTCGGGGAACTATGGCTACACCTTC. Protein: CASGPERSSGNYGYTF.

The chain joins TRBV4-1 to TRBJ2-1; maybe TRBD1 (6 bases). V was pared by 1 base and J by 7 bases, with 20 bases between. Germline V gene lookup returns CDR1 MGHRA and CDR2 YSYEKL. The CDR3 sequence is 17 residues long. The CDR3 bases are TGCGCCAGCAGCCAAGTAGGGGTCAGGGGAATTTGGAATGAGCAGTTCTTC. Translated: CASSQVGVRGIWNEQFF.

The chain carries TRBV6-1 and TRBJ1-1; 7 bases fit TRBD1. The germline V gene encodes CDR1 MNHNS and CDR2 SASEGT. The CDR3 contains 15 residues. V trimming: 2 bases; J trimming: 0 bases; junction bases outside the gene matches: 3. The CDR3 reads CASSEPGQMNTEAFF. CDR3 sequence (DNA): TGTGCCAGCAGTGAACCGGGACAGATGAACACTGAAGCTTTCTTT.

The chain combines TRBV28 with TRBJ1-2, with D hard to call. This CDR3 region has 12 residues. Germline lookup yields CDR1 MDHEN and CDR2 SYDVKM. Trimming stripped 5 bases from V and 8 bases from J, with 12 bases between. DNA for the CDR3: TGTGCCAGCAGTGTAGGACTGCGGGGCTACACCTTC. Its translation: CASSVGLRGYTF.

The gene calls are TRBV6-6 and TRBJ2-7; possible D gene TRBD2, 5 bases. CDR1 is MNHNY, CDR2 SVGAGI, per germline (reference sequence). Trimming took 5 bases from V and 7 from J, leaving 15 bases between them. The CDR3 is 13 residues long. In DNA, the CDR3 is TGTGCCAGCAGTCCCAGACTATCCTGGGAGCAGTACTTC. Translated, it gives CASSPRLSWEQYF.

The chain is built from TRBV5-1 and TRBJ2-7; 8 positions agree with TRBD1. The CDR3 contains 14 residues. After removal of 1 base from V and 5 bases from J, the junction contained 5 bases not matched to a gene. The germline V gene has CDR1 SGHRS and CDR2 YFSETQ. CDR3 in DNA: TGCGCCAGCAGCTTGCGGACAGGGTATCACGAGCAGTACTTC. It is translated as CASSLRTGYHEQYF.

There are a few counts of this clone. This chain joins TRBV6-1 and TRBJ1-2, with TRBD1 matching over 8 bases. The CDR3 has 15 residues. The germline V gene has CDR1 MNHNS and CDR2 SASEGT. With V trimmed by 6 bases and J by 0 bases, 6 bases remained unmatched. Written as DNA, the CDR3 is TGTGCCAGCAGGAGGGACAGGTCTTCTAACTATGGCTACACCTTC. Translating gives CASRRDRSSNYGYTF.

V and J are TRBV6-5 and TRBJ1-4; tentatively, D is TRBD1 (6 bases). V was pared by 6 bases and J by 6 bases, with 14 bases between. Germline values: CDR1 MNHEY, CDR2 SVGAGI. This CDR3 spans 14 amino acids. CDR3 residues: CASRTQGGDEKLFF. The CDR3 DNA sequence: TGTGCCAGCAGGACACAGGGAGGGGATGAAAAACTGTTTTTT.

This clone appeared a single time. The V call is TRBV4-3, the J call TRBJ1-1; TRBD1 agrees at 7 bases. The germline CDR1 and CDR2 sequences are LGHNA and YSLEER. J lost 2 bases, V lost 1 base, and 10 bases had no gene match. The CDR3 totals 17 residues. This chain's CDR3 is CASSQAGQSYRNTEAFF. The CDR3 coding sequence is TGCGCCAGCAGCCAAGCGGGACAGTCGTATCGTAACACTGAAGCTTTCTTT.

This clone was picked up a small number of times. The chain couples TRBV4-3 to TRBJ1-6; 9 bases agree with TRBD1. The CDR3 has 15 amino acids. With 1 base clipped from V and 7 bases from J, the junction kept 2 bases outside the gene matches. Germline loops: CDR1 LGHNA, CDR2 YSLEER. CDR3 sequence: CASSQGGQGNSPLHF. The CDR3 DNA reads TGCGCCAGCAGCCAAGGGGGACAGGGCAATTCACCCCTCCACTTT.

The chain combines TRBV27 with TRBJ2-1, with TRBD2 matching 12 bases. The CDR3 is 16 amino acids. Germline-derived CDR1 and CDR2 are MNHEY and SMNVEV (reference sequence). The V gene end was trimmed by 6 bases and the J gene end by 4 bases; junction bases not matched to a gene: 7. The CDR3 here is CASSITGTSGYNEQFF. CDR3 sequence (DNA): TGTGCCAGCAGCATTACCGGGACTAGCGGGTACAATGAGCAGTTCTTC.

The chain has TRBV7-3 and TRBJ2-3, with D maybe TRBD1 (6 bases). Germline CDR1 reads SGHTA; CDR2 reads FQGTGA. The CDR3 length is 15 residues. The V gene lost 5 bases and the J gene lost 2 bases, with 14 bases spanning the gap. The CDR3 DNA sequence: TGTGCCAGCAGCCTACAGGGAATGGTCACAGATACGCAGTATTTT. Its translation: CASSLQGMVTDTQYF.

The V gene is TRBV10-3, the J gene TRBJ1-3; tentatively, D is TRBD1 (5 bases). The V gene lost 10 bases and the J gene lost 0 bases, with 19 bases spanning the gap. CDR3 size: 16 residues. The V gene's germline CDR1 is ENHRY and CDR2 SYGVKD. The CDR3 DNA sequence: TGTGCCACCAACCGGGAGGGGCCCAACTCTGGAAACACCATATATTTT. Translated: CATNREGPNSGNTIYF.